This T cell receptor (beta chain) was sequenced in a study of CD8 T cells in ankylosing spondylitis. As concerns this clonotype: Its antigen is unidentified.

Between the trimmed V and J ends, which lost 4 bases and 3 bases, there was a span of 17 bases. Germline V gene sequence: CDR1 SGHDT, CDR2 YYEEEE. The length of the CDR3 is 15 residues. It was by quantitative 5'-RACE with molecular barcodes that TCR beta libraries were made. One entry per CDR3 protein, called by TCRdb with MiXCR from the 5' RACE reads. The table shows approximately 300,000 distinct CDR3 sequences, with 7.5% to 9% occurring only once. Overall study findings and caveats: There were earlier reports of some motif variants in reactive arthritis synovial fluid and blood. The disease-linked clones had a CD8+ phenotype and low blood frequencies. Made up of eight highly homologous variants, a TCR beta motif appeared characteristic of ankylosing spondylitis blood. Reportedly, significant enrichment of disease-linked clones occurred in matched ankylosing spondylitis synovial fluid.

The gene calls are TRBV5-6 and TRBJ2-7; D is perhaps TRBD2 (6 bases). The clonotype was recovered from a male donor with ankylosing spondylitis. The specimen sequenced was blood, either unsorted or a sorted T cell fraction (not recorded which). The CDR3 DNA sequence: TGTGCCAGCAGCCAGGGCCCGGGGGTTTTCTACGAGCAGTACTTC. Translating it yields CASSQGPGVFYEQYF.